These 8 T cell receptor beta chains were sequenced from one sample in a study of T-cell memory formation after mild COVID-19. TCRdb reanalysed the 5' RACE reads using MiXCR and keeps one entry per CDR3 protein. The data show about 560,000 distinct CDR3 sequences, around a sixth seen once. Material for sequencing was PBMCs or a T cell subset sorted from them (not recorded which). These receptor sequences come from an adult woman who had mild COVID-19 (a few samples of this study predate the infection). Cell type and time point are not known.

CDR3 amino acids: CASSLGLAGVDNEQFF. CDR3 nucleotides: TGCGCCAGCAGCTTGGGGCTAGCGGGGGTTGACAATGAGCAGTTCTTC. The chain joins TRBV5-1 to TRBJ2-1; TRBD2 matches at 10 bases. Looked up from germline, CDR1 is SGHRS and CDR2 is YFSETQ. V gave up 0 bases and J gave up 5 bases; unmatched junction bases: 5. The CDR3 runs to 16 residues.

The CDR3 protein is CATRPGESTEAFF. The CDR3 region has the DNA TGTGCCACCCGGCCGGGGGAGAGCACTGAAGCTTTCTTT. V usage is TRBV7-9 and J usage is TRBJ1-1; possible D gene TRBD1, 5 bases. CDR1 and CDR2 (germline): SEHNR, FQNEAQ (reference sequence). This CDR3 contains 13 residues. V lost 10 bases and J lost 4, with 16 bases in between.

The gene calls are TRBV24-1 and TRBJ2-1; 8 nucleotides align to TRBD2. V lost 4 bases to trimming and J lost 2 bases; unmatched junction nucleotides: 9. This CDR3 has 17 amino acids. The germline V gene has CDR1 KGHDR and CDR2 SFDVKD. CDR3 sequence: CATSDIGGVGTYNEQFF. CDR3 in DNA: TGTGCCACCAGTGACATCGGGGGGGTGGGCACCTACAATGAGCAGTTCTTC.

The chain uses TRBV27 and TRBJ2-5, with a tentative D call TRBD1 (5 bases). The end of the DNA is better explained by TRBJ2-7, so the J call may be wrong. Germline V CDR1 and CDR2: MNHEY, SMNVEV (reference sequence). The CDR3 extends over 13 amino acids. The CDR3 nucleotides are TGTGCCAGCAGTTTGGTCAGGGCGAGCGAGCAGTACTTC. The encoded protein is CASSLVRASEQYF.

The chain links TRBV18 to TRBJ2-1, with 9 positions matching TRBD2. V shed 3 bases and J 6 bases; nucleotides not matched to a gene: 12. This CDR3 spans 17 amino acids. CDR1 is KGHSH, CDR2 LQKENI, per germline. The CDR3 protein is CASSPGLAWVSGNEQFF. The DNA of the CDR3 is TGTGCCAGCTCACCGGGACTAGCCTGGGTATCTGGCAATGAGCAGTTCTTC. The whole variable domain, filled in from reference TRBV18 and TRBJ2-1, reads NAGVMQNPRHLVRRRGQEARLRCSPMKGHSHVYWYRQLPEEGLKFMVYLQKENIIDESGMPKERFSAEFPKEGPSILRIQQVVRGDSAAYFCASSPGLAWVSGNEQFFGPGTRLTVL.

This clonotype was observed a handful of times. The chain couples TRBV4-1 to TRBJ1-2, with D possibly being TRBD1 (5 bases). Germline V lookup: CDR1 MGHRA, CDR2 YSYEKL. Trimming took 3 bases from V and 8 from J, leaving 10 bases between them. This CDR3 contains 12 residues. DNA of the CDR3: TGCGCCAGCAGCCATCCCCAGGGCGGCTACACCTTC. Amino acid sequence: CASSHPQGGYTF.

This clonotype was seen only a few times. CDR3 coding DNA: TGTGCCAGCAGCCAACGTCCGGGAGGGCCGGGTGAGCAGTACTTC. This codes for CASSQRPGGPGEQYF. The J gene is TRBJ2-7, the V gene TRBV6-2 or TRBV6-3; 8 bases line up with TRBD2. CDR3 length: 15 residues. J gave up 7 bases and V 6 bases, and 14 bases lay outside the gene matches. Germline CDR1 reads MNHEY; CDR2 reads SVGEGT.

This clonotype was detected only a few times. The CDR3 loop reads CASSLQTGTSGSSSYEQYF. CDR3 nucleotide sequence: TGTGCCAGCAGCTTACAGACCGGGACTAGCGGCTCCAGCTCCTACGAGCAGTACTTC. The J gene is TRBJ2-7, the V gene TRBV7-9; 11 positions agree with TRBD2. Trimming at V came to 2 bases and at J to 0 bases, leaving 12 bases not matched to a gene. Germline CDR1 SEHNR, CDR2 FQNEAQ (reference sequence). This CDR3 is built from 19 residues.